The rows below give T cell receptor beta chains drawn from one sample of a study of T cells in Graves' hyperthyroidism and ophthalmopathy. TCRdb independently ran MiXCR on the multiplex PCR reads; one entry per CDR3 protein. The sample lists about 620,000 distinct CDR3 sequences, about a sixth occurring once. Input material: blood. These receptor sequences come from a woman aged 30 to 39 with Graves' hyperthyroidism. Both conserved end residues are part of each CDR3. Fields, in order: clone size, D gene, V gene, J gene, CDR3 protein, CDR3 DNA. The D gene is left open where the match is weak. Clone size, where shown, is once, few, many, or a class for clones that have expanded.

-	-	TRBV6-5	TRBJ2-2	CASSLRVNTGELFF	TGTGCCAGCAGTTTACGGGTGAACACCGGGGAGCTGTTTTTT
few	-	TRBV20-1	TRBJ2-1	CRAQPDSSSYNEQFF	TGCAGGGCCCAACCCGACAGTAGCTCCTACAATGAGCAGTTCTTC
few	TRBD2	TRBV5-1	TRBJ2-2	CASSRGTSGRNTGELFF	TGCGCCAGCAGCCGCGGGACTAGCGGGAGAAACACCGGGGAGCTGTTTTTT
many	-	TRBV11-2	TRBJ2-4	CASSFLGQIQYF	TGTGCCAGCAGCTTCCTGGGGCAGATTCAGTACTTC
many	-	TRBV30	TRBJ2-7	CAWGGGLGPYEQYF	TGTGCCTGGGGAGGCGGGCTTGGTCCCTACGAGCAGTACTTC
-	-	TRBV6-4	TRBJ1-2	CASSPGPMGNYGYTF	TGTGCCAGCAGTCCGGGTCCAATGGGTAACTATGGCTACACCTTC
many	-	TRBV11-2	TRBJ1-2	CASSLRPVQGYGYTF	TGTGCCAGCAGCTTGCGGCCCGTCCAAGGCTATGGCTACACCTTC
many	TRBD2	TRBV20-1	TRBJ2-1	CSARRVTGTSYNEQFF	TGCAGTGCTAGACGCGTTACCGGGACTAGCTACAATGAGCAGTTCTTC
-	-	TRBV19	TRBJ1-1	CASNIDGGRAEAFF	TGTGCCAGTAATATAGACGGGGGCCGGGCTGAAGCTTTCTTT
few	-	TRBV5-6	TRBJ2-3	CASSRPGATDTQYF	TGTGCCAGCAGCAGACCCGGGGCCACAGATACGCAGTATTTT
few	-	TRBV20-1	TRBJ1-5	CSARNRADQPQHF	TGCAGTGCTAGAAACAGAGCTGATCAGCCCCAGCATTTT
-	-	TRBV28	TRBJ1-5	CASTPTDGGQPQHF	TGTGCCAGCACCCCGACAGATGGCGGTCAGCCCCAGCATTTT
many	TRBD1	TRBV28	TRBJ2-3	CASNSDRGRPDTQYF	TGTGCCAGCAATTCAGACAGGGGTAGACCAGATACGCAGTATTTT
many	TRBD2	TRBV12-3/TRBV12-4	TRBJ2-1	CASRVSGRAGNEQFF	TGTGCCAGCAGAGTTAGCGGGAGGGCGGGCAATGAGCAGTTCTTC
-	TRBD1	TRBV28	TRBJ2-6	CASRGQGANDRTGANVLTF	TGTGCCAGCCGGGGACAGGGGGCGAATGATCGTACTGGGGCCAACGTCCTGACTTTC
few	-	TRBV11-2	TRBJ2-7	CASSLDALTEQYF	TGTGCCAGCAGCTTAGATGCATTGACCGAGCAGTACTTC
few	TRBD1	TRBV15	TRBJ1-2	CATSRRQGEGYTF	TGTGCCACCAGCAGACGACAGGGGGAGGGCTACACCTTC
-	TRBD1	TRBV6-1	TRBJ2-6	CASRPDRAGANVLTF	TGTGCCAGCAGGCCCGACAGGGCTGGGGCCAACGTCCTGACTTTC
-	TRBD1	TRBV15	TRBJ1-2	CATAKGADYGYTF	TGTGCCACCGCGAAGGGGGCTGACTATGGCTACACCTTC
many	-	TRBV7-2	TRBJ2-7	CASSALQGGEQYF	TGTGCCAGCAGCGCCTTACAGGGTGGCGAGCAGTACTTC
many	-	TRBV20-1	TRBJ2-7	CSARDPARQYF	TGCAGTGCTAGAGATCCGGCTCGGCAGTACTTC
many	-	TRBV2	TRBJ2-7	CASSEVLPGGLEYEQYF	TGTGCCAGCAGTGAGGTTTTGCCAGGGGGACTGGAATACGAGCAGTACTTC
-	-	TRBV10-3	TRBJ2-3	CAISESSPRGATDTQYF	TGTGCCATCAGTGAGTCCAGCCCCCGTGGGGCCACAGATACGCAGTATTTT
many	TRBD1	TRBV20-1	TRBJ1-6	CSANVYPAGGTYNSPLHF	TGCAGTGCAAACGTTTACCCCGCAGGGGGGACGTATAATTCACCCCTCCACTTT
-	TRBD1	TRBV6-5	TRBJ1-2	CASSYSGQGAYGYAF	TGTGCCAGCAGTTACTCGGGACAGGGAGCCTATGGCTACGCCTTC
-	-	TRBV7-9	TRBJ2-5	CASSSQGRGLGETQYF	TGTGCCAGCAGCTCACAAGGCAGAGGGTTGGGAGAGACCCAGTACTTC
many	TRBD2	TRBV10-3	TRBJ2-7	CAISDTGGYYEQYF	TGTGCCATCAGTGACACGGGAGGGTACTACGAGCAGTACTTC
-	TRBD1	TRBV12-3/TRBV12-4	TRBJ2-2	CASRRDREGTGELFF	TGTGCCAGCAGACGGGACAGGGAGGGGACCGGGGAGCTGTTTTTT
few	-	TRBV30	TRBJ1-2	CALTASNYGYTF	TGTGCCTTGACAGCCTCTAACTATGGCTACACCTTC
many	TRBD2	TRBV20-1	TRBJ2-1	CSAKGSGWEQFF	TGCAGTGCTAAGGGTAGCGGGTGGGAGCAGTTCTTC
many	TRBD2	TRBV12-3/TRBV12-4	TRBJ2-1	CASSPGTSGLSSYNEQFF	TGTGCCAGCAGCCCCGGGACTAGCGGCCTGAGCTCCTACAATGAGCAGTTCTTC
-	TRBD1	TRBV5-6	TRBJ2-7	CASSLRRGNEQYF	TGTGCCAGCAGCCTTCGCAGGGGGAACGAGCAGTACTTC
few	TRBD2	TRBV24-1	TRBJ2-1	CATSDPGTSGDFPLSSYNEQFF	TGTGCCACCAGTGATCCCGGGACTAGCGGAGATTTTCCACTTAGCTCCTACAATGAGCAGTTCTTC
many	TRBD2	TRBV2	TRBJ2-1	CASSEFAGAYNEQFF	TGTGCCAGCAGTGAATTCGCGGGAGCATATAATGAGCAGTTCTTC
-	-	TRBV12-3/TRBV12-4	TRBJ1-2	CASSPTGTPRRVYGYTF	TGTGCCAGCAGTCCAACGGGAACGCCACGCAGGGTATATGGCTACACCTTC
few	TRBD1	TRBV4-3	TRBJ2-1	CASSQFGSGGINEQFF	TGCGCCAGCAGCCAATTTGGTTCAGGGGGTATCAATGAGCAGTTCTTC
-	-	TRBV6-5	TRBJ1-2	CASSYLESRGYTF	TGTGCCAGCAGTTACTTGGAATCGAGGGGCTACACCTTC
-	TRBD1	TRBV7-2	TRBJ2-7	CASSPRDRRQYF	TGTGCCAGCAGCCCCCGGGACAGGAGGCAGTACTTC
few	TRBD1	TRBV7-2	TRBJ2-7	CACSPGDRAYEQYF	TGTGCCTGCAGCCCCGGGGACAGGGCCTACGAGCAGTACTTC
many	-	TRBV6-1	TRBJ2-5	CASRQGYQETQYF	TGTGCCAGCAGGCAGGGTTACCAAGAGACCCAGTACTTC
few	-	TRBV7-9	TRBJ1-3	CASSFDRSSGNTIYF	TGTGCCAGCAGCTTCGATCGGAGCTCTGGAAACACCATATATTTT
few	-	TRBV20-1	TRBJ2-2	CSASAGNTGELFF	TGCAGTGCAAGTGCCGGGAACACCGGGGAGCTGTTTTTT
few	TRBD1	TRBV7-2	TRBJ1-1	CASSQQGAPEAFF	TGTGCCAGCAGCCAACAGGGGGCGCCCGAAGCTTTCTTT
many	-	TRBV6-2/TRBV6-3	TRBJ2-2	CASSYIAYGAGELFF	TGTGCCAGCAGTTACATCGCCTACGGGGCCGGGGAGCTGTTTTTT
-	-	TRBV2	TRBJ2-5	CASVAGRETQYF	TGTGCCAGCGTTGCTGGGCGGGAGACCCAGTACTTC
few	-	TRBV9	TRBJ2-1	CASSVGRAYNEQFF	TGTGCCAGCAGCGTAGGACGTGCCTACAATGAGCAGTTCTTC
many	TRBD1	TRBV11-3	TRBJ2-1	CASSYSRDRGPLSSYNEQFF	TGTGCCAGCAGCTACTCCCGGGACAGGGGACCCCTTAGCTCCTACAATGAGCAGTTCTTC
many	-	TRBV30	TRBJ1-5	CAWSTHRNQPQHF	TGTGCCTGGAGCACACACAGAAATCAGCCCCAGCATTTT
-	TRBD1	TRBV5-1	TRBJ1-2	CASSRRTGANYGYTF	TGCGCCAGCAGCCGGCGGACAGGGGCTAACTATGGCTACACCTTC